Presented here are 12 T cell receptor beta chains from one specimen sequenced in a study of tumor-infiltrating lymphocytes in primary liver carcinoma. cDNA specific to TCR beta was made from approximately 0.55 ug of total RNA, with a constant-region primer employed for priming. Libraries covering TCR beta were generated through three nested multiplex PCR rounds (using a slightly modified ARM-PCR). A C-beta reverse primer was combined with TRBV1-TRBV30 forward primers in the first two PCR rounds, and each round had about 10 cycles. TCRdb re-derived calls from the multiplex PCR reads in MiXCR, one entry per CDR3 protein. The sample has 150,000 to 200,000 distinct CDR3 sequences, around 60% seen once; the top ten hold 5.5% to 9%. Blood RNA originated from unsorted whole blood, with germline DNA additionally extracted. The source material was peripheral blood. The receptors were sampled from an older woman with primary liver carcinoma and hepatitis B virus infection.

With respect to this clonotype: This could be a read error, since a much larger clone is one nucleotide away. The chain links TRBV5-5 to TRBJ2-2; perhaps TRBD1 as D (6 bases). Germline V gene sequence: CDR1 SGHKS, CDR2 YYEKEE (reference sequence). The CDR3 covers 15 residues. The chain's CDR3 is CASSLDQGTTGKLFF. CDR3 in DNA: TGTGCCAGCAGCTTGGATCAGGGGACCACCGGGAAGCTGTTTTTT.

The chain joins TRBV29-1 to TRBJ2-7, with 8 bases that match TRBD2. There are 15 residues in the CDR3. Trimming at V came to 7 bases and at J to 4 bases, leaving 15 bases not matched to a gene. Looked up from germline, CDR1 is SQVTM and CDR2 is ANQGSEA. The CDR3 DNA is TGCAGCGCTGTGGGGGGTACTAGCGGACATTACGAGCAGTACTTC. It is translated as CSAVGGTSGHYEQYF.

This clonotype was seen once. A clone one base away is much larger, so this may be a read error. This chain uses TRBV6-2 or TRBV6-3 with TRBJ2-7, with 7 positions matching TRBD1. Germline V gene lookup returns CDR1 MNHEY and CDR2 SVGEGT. The CDR3 contains 13 residues. The CDR3, as DNA: TGTGTCAGCAGTTACGGGACAGTCTACGAGCAGTACTTC. It codes for CVSSYGTVYEQYF.

This chain uses TRBV11-1 with TRBJ2-7, with D perhaps assigned TRBD1 or TRBD2 (5 bases each). V lost 3 bases to trimming and J lost 1 base, with 13 bases between them. CDR3 length: 15 amino acids. Germline V gene sequence: CDR1 SGHAT, CDR2 FQDESV (reference sequence). The CDR3 DNA sequence: TGTGCCAGCAGCTTGGGTAAGGGGAGTTCCTACGAGCAGTACTTC. Translated, it gives CASSLGKGSSYEQYF.

This clonotype was observed once. In DNA form, the CDR3 reads TGTGGCAGTAGACCCATTTTTCGGTCGGGACTAGTGTCCTACAATGAGCAGTTCTTC. Translating gives CGSRPIFRSGLVSYNEQFF. The chain joins TRBV7-9 to TRBJ2-1; TRBD2 matches 8 bases. CDR1 and CDR2 from the germline V gene are SEHNR and FQNEAQ (reference sequence). CDR3 size: 19 residues. Complete variable domain (other parts from reference TRBV7-9 and TRBJ2-1): DTGVSQNPRHKITKRGQNVTFRCDPISEHNRLYWYRQTLGQGPEFLTYFQNEAQLEKSRLLSDRFSAERPKGSFSTLEIQRTEQGDSAMYLCGSRPIFRSGLVSYNEQFFGPGTRLTVL.

For this clonotype: A read error may be the cause here, since a much bigger clone is one base away. The V gene is TRBV6-5, the J gene TRBJ2-6, with D possibly being TRBD1 or TRBD2 (5 bases each). This CDR3 contains 17 residues. The V gene's germline CDR1 is MNHEY and CDR2 SVGAGI. The DNA for the CDR3 is TGTGCCAGCAGTTACTCCGGGGCCACCTCTGGGGCCAACGTCCCGACTTTC. Amino acids: CASSYSGATSGANVPTF.

V gene TRBV4-1 combines with J gene TRBJ2-2, with 10 nucleotides matching TRBD1. V lost 5 bases to trimming and J lost 3 bases; unmatched junction nucleotides: 9. CDR3 length equals 17 residues. CDR1 is MGHRA and CDR2 is YSYEKL in the germline V gene. Here the CDR3 DNA reads TGCGCCAGCAGCGTCCGACAGGGGGCAATGGACACCGGGGAGCTGTTTTTT. Translated, it gives CASSVRQGAMDTGELFF.

Worth noting for this clonotype: An end of the junction does not agree with germline; a read error may underlie this. The chain is built from TRBV11-3 and TRBJ2-4, with D perhaps assigned TRBD1 or TRBD2 (5 bases each). The CDR3 consists of 13 residues. The germline V gene encodes CDR1 SGHNT and CDR2 YENEEA. CDR3 sequence (DNA): TGTGCCAACAGCTTGGGCTGGGGGAACATTCAGTACTTC. This sequence encodes CANSLGWGNIQYF.

This chain joins TRBV28 and TRBJ2-5; 7 bases match TRBD2. V shed 3 bases, J shed 4 bases, and the junction held 8 bases outside the gene matches. Germline loops: CDR1 MDHEN, CDR2 SYDVKM. CDR3 size: 15 residues. CDR3 loop: CASSLAGDGTETQYF. CDR3 nucleotide sequence: TGTGCCAGCAGTTTGGCGGGAGACGGTACAGAGACCCAGTACTTC. Variable domain in full (rest from reference TRBV28 and TRBJ2-5): DVKVTQSSRYLVKRTGEKVFLECVQDMDHENMFWYRQDPGLGLRLIYFSYDVKMKEKGDIPEGYSVSREKKERFSLILESASTNQTSMYLCASSLAGDGTETQYFGPGTRLLVL.

The J gene is TRBJ2-4, the V gene TRBV28; 8 nucleotides agree with TRBD1. The CDR3 extends over 16 amino acids. CDR1 is MDHEN and CDR2 is SYDVKM in the germline V gene. CDR3 region: CVTVEDRARAKNIQYF. Written as DNA, the CDR3 is TGTGTCACCGTCGAGGACAGGGCGAGGGCCAAAAACATTCAGTACTTC. The variable domain in full, completed from reference TRBV28 and TRBJ2-4, reads DVKVTQSSRYLVKRTGEKVFLECVQDMDHENMFWYRQDPGLGLRLIYFSYDVKMKEKGDIPEGYSVSREKKERFSLILESASTNQTSMYLCVTVEDRARAKNIQYFGAGTRLSVL.

In its sample, this clonotype was seen many times. The chain couples TRBV29-1 to TRBJ1-1; D ambiguous. Germline CDR1 SQVTM, CDR2 ANQGSEA. The CDR3 is 13 residues long. V was trimmed by 5 bases and J by 5 bases, leaving 15 bases between them. CDR3 DNA sequence: TGCAGCGTTTCTGCACTATCTTGGACTGAAGCTTTCTTT. Translation: CSVSALSWTEAFF.

This clonotype was found many times. This chain uses TRBV6-1 with TRBJ2-7; no reliable D call. CDR3 size: 14 residues. V gave up 2 bases and J gave up 1 base, with 9 bases separating them. CDR1 and CDR2 (germline): MNHNS, SASEGT. The CDR3 loop reads CASSERFSSYEQYF. The CDR3 bases are TGTGCCAGCAGTGAAAGATTTTCGTCCTACGAGCAGTACTTC.